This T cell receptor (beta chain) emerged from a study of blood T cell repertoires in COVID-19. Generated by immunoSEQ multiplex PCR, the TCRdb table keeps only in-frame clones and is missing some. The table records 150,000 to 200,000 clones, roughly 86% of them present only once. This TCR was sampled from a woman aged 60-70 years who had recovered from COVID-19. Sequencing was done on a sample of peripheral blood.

This chain's CDR3 is CASKTRNNSPLHF. For the CDR3, the DNA is TGTGCCAGTAAGACACGGAATAATTCACCCCTCCACTTT. The J gene is TRBJ1-6, the V gene TRBV19; D gene unclear. CDR1 is LNHDA, CDR2 SQIVND, per germline (reference sequence). This CDR3 has 13 amino acids. Between the trimmed V and J ends, which lost 7 bases and 5 bases, there was a span of 9 bases.